This is a list of T cell receptor beta chains from one sample in a study of T cell changes during pregnancy in multiple sclerosis. Clones were read by immunoSEQ multiplex PCR, and TCRdb kept only the in-frame ones, dropping some. This sample carries around 57,000 clones, about nine tenths of them seen once, and the ten largest clones take 2.2%. Sequencing used peripheral blood, obtained in the third trimester of pregnancy. These receptor sequences come from a female donor in good health, enrolled as a control in a pregnancy study. The CDR3 runs from the conserved cysteine through the conserved F or W. The D gene is left open where the match is weak. Rows give clone size only sometimes, using once, few, many, or a class for an expanded clone.

>TRBJ1-3|.|TRBV7-8|TRBD1
TGTGCCAGCAGCTTAGAGGGGGCAGGGACTGGAAACACCATATATTTT
CASSLEGAGTGNTIYF
>TRBJ1-2|.|TRBV19|.
TGTGCCAGTAGGAGGGACTATGGCTACACCTTC
CASRRDYGYTF
>TRBJ1-5|.|TRBV19|TRBD1
TGTGCCAGTAGTATGGGGGACAGAGGCAATCAGCCCCAGCATTTT
CASSMGDRGNQPQHF
>TRBJ1-3|.|TRBV18|.
TGTGCCAGCGTCTTCTCTGGAAACACCATATATTTT
CASVFSGNTIYF
>TRBJ1-4|.|TRBV5-6|.
TGTGCCAGCAGCTTGTACCATCGGGGTGGGGAACTGTTTTTT
CASSLYHRGGELFF
>TRBJ2-5|.|TRBV21-1|.
TGTGCCGGAAAAATAGGGGGACAGGGGTTTCGGGAGGAGACCCAGTACTTC
CAGKIGGQGFREETQYF
>TRBJ2-7|.|TRBV6-9|TRBD2
TGTGCCAGCAGCCTAGCGGGGGGGCCTCGTTACGAGCAGTACTTC
CASSLAGGPRYEQYF
>TRBJ2-3|.|TRBV5-1|TRBD2
TGCGCCAGCAGCTTGGGGGCCGGGACTAGCGGGAGGGAGGATACGCAGTATTTT
CASSLGAGTSGREDTQYF
>TRBJ1-1|.|TRBV7-3|.
TGTGCCAGCAGCTGGACGGCGGGGAACACTGAAGCTTTCTTT
CASSWTAGNTEAFF
>TRBJ1-2|.|TRBV6-6|TRBD1
TGTGCCAGCAGTTACTCTGGGACAGGGGGTAACTATGGCTACACCTTC
CASSYSGTGGNYGYTF
>TRBJ1-4|.|TRBV19|.
TGTGCCAGTAGTATGCCAGGGGCCCTGATGGAAAAACTGTTTTTT
CASSMPGALMEKLFF
>TRBJ2-7|.|TRBV19|TRBD1
TGTGCCAGTAGTATCATGCTCACAGGGGGCGGCGAGCAGTACTTC
CASSIMLTGGGEQYF
>TRBJ1-1|.|TRBV30|.
TGTGCCTGGAGTGTACCTCGGGGGTTGAACACTGAAGCTTTCTTT
CAWSVPRGLNTEAFF
>TRBJ1-4|.|TRBV27|.
TGTGCCAGCAGTTTGTGGGGGGGAGATGAAAAACTGTTTTTT
CASSLWGGDEKLFF
>TRBJ1-1|.|TRBV21-1|.
TGTGCCAGCACGGGTAACTACAGGGGGCGCGGGATGAACACTGAAGCTTTCTTT
CASTGNYRGRGMNTEAFF
>TRBJ2-1|.|TRBV4-2|TRBD2
TGTGCCAGCAGCCGACGAGCGGGAGTGGGCGATGAGCAGTTCTTC
CASSRRAGVGDEQFF
>TRBJ2-3|.|TRBV19|.
TGTGCCAGTAGTGGGGCTTCCACTAGCACAGATACGCAGTATTTT
CASSGASTSTDTQYF
>TRBJ1-1|once|TRBV27|.
TGTGCCAGCAGTTTTTGGGGGGGGAACACTGAAGCTTTCTTT
CASSFWGGNTEAFF
>TRBJ1-2|.|TRBV6-5|TRBD1
TGTGCCAGCTCAATACAGGGGGCACCCTATGGCTACACCTTC
CASSIQGAPYGYTF
>TRBJ2-7|.|TRBV5-1|TRBD2
TGCGCCAGCAGCCTCGAGCGGGGGGGCTCCTACGAGCAGTACTTC
CASSLERGGSYEQYF
>TRBJ2-2|.|TRBV7-2|.
TGTGCCAGCAGCTTATTGCCAAGTGGGCAGCCGAACACCGGGGAGCTGTTTTTT
CASSLLPSGQPNTGELFF
>TRBJ2-2|.|TRBV15|.
TGTGCCACCAGCAGAACAGCGGCAGCTAACACCGGGGAGCTGTTTTTT
CATSRTAAANTGELFF
>TRBJ1-2|.|TRBV6-1|.
TGTGCCACGAATGGGGGCAGGTGGAACTATGGCTACACCTTC
CATNGGRWNYGYTF
>TRBJ1-5|.|TRBV19|TRBD1
TGTGCCAGTAGTACCGGGACAGGGACTCAGCCCCAGCATTTT
CASSTGTGTQPQHF
>TRBJ2-3|.|TRBV2|.
TGTGCCAGCAGTGAAGGGATGTCAGGGCCAGATACGCAGTATTTT
CASSEGMSGPDTQYF
>TRBJ1-2|.|TRBV5-1|TRBD1
TGCGCCAGCAGCGGGGACAGCAATTATGGCTACACCTTC
CASSGDSNYGYTF
>TRBJ2-7|.|TRBV4-1|.
TGCGCCAGCAGCCAAGTACAGATAAGTACAGAGCAGTACTTC
CASSQVQISTEQYF
>TRBJ2-1|.|TRBV7-2|.
TGTGCCAGCAGCCCCCGAGGGACTGGCTCCTACAATGAGCAGTTCTTC
CASSPRGTGSYNEQFF
>TRBJ2-5|.|TRBV5-4|.
TGTGCCAGCAGCTACGGCGGGATGTACCAAGAGACCCAGTACTTC
CASSYGGMYQETQYF
>TRBJ2-3|once|TRBV6-5|.
TGTGCCAGCAGTGGGGTAGCGGCCAATGGGGATACGCAGTATTTT
CASSGVAANGDTQYF
>TRBJ2-1|.|TRBV9|.
TGTGCCAGCAGCGTAGGAGTAGCGGTCTACAATGAGCAGTTCTTC
CASSVGVAVYNEQFF
>TRBJ1-1|.|TRBV5-1|.
TGCGCCAGCAGGGTTGAGTTGAACACTGAAGCTTTCTTT
CASRVELNTEAFF
>TRBJ1-5|.|TRBV5-6|TRBD1
TGTGCCAGCAGCTTGATGGGACAGTACATCAATCAGCCCCAGCATTTT
CASSLMGQYINQPQHF
>TRBJ1-5|.|TRBV6-1|.
TGTGCCAGCGAGGGCCTTAACAATCAGCCCCAGCATTTT
CASEGLNNQPQHF
>TRBJ2-1|.|TRBV25-1|TRBD2
TGTGCCAGCAGGGTAGCGGGAGGTTTCAATGAGCAGTTCTTC
CASRVAGGFNEQFF
>TRBJ2-3|once|TRBV10-3|TRBD2
TGTGCCATCAGTGAGTCTGGGATAGCGGGAGTTAGCACAGATACGCAGTATTTT
CAISESGIAGVSTDTQYF
>TRBJ2-3|.|TRBV5-1|TRBD1
TGCGCCAGCAGCTGGTGGACAGGGACCGAAGATACGCAGTATTTT
CASSWWTGTEDTQYF
>TRBJ2-1|once|TRBV19|TRBD2
TGTGCCAGTAGTATAGATCACCTAGCGGCTAGCTCCTACAATGAGCAGTTCTTC
CASSIDHLAASSYNEQFF
>TRBJ1-2|once|TRBV6-1|TRBD1
TGTGCCAGCAGTGAGTTTAGGACAGGGGGCACTCATGGCTACACCTTC
CASSEFRTGGTHGYTF
>TRBJ2-3|.|TRBV6-4|.
TGTGCCAGCAGTGACTCGCGGGGCCACACAGATACGCAGTATTTT
CASSDSRGHTDTQYF
>TRBJ1-5|.|TRBV6-1|TRBD1
TGTGCCAGCACCCCCAGGGGGGAAATTAATCAGCCCCAGCATTTT
CASTPRGEINQPQHF
>TRBJ1-5|.|TRBV6-1|TRBD1
TGTGCCAGCAGTCCCGGGACAGGGTTCTATCAGCCCCAGCATTTT
CASSPGTGFYQPQHF
>TRBJ2-2|few|TRBV6-1|TRBD2
TGTGCCAGCAGTGAAATAGCGGGAGAATCTGAGGAGCTGTTTTTT
CASSEIAGESEELFF
>TRBJ2-7|.|TRBV28|.
TGTGCCAGCAGTTTTGGCAGGGCTAACTACGAGCAGTACTTC
CASSFGRANYEQYF
>TRBJ2-1|few|TRBV6-1|TRBD2
TGTGCCAGCCAACCGGACCTAGCGGGAGTGGATGAGCAGTTCTTC
CASQPDLAGVDEQFF
>TRBJ2-5|.|TRBV27|TRBD2
TGTGTTTGCGGGAGGGCCCTCGAGACCCAGTACTTC
CVCGRALETQYF
>TRBJ2-1|.|TRBV7-9|.
TGTGCCAGCAGCCCTAATACGGGAGAGCAGTTCTTC
CASSPNTGEQFF
>TRBJ2-1|.|TRBV18|.
TGTGCCAGCTCACCCGGACACGTCAATGAGCAGTTCTTC
CASSPGHVNEQFF
>TRBJ1-1|.|TRBV7-9|.
TGTGCCAGCAGCTACGAGGGCAGATTGAACACTGAAGCTTTCTTT
CASSYEGRLNTEAFF
>TRBJ1-4|.|TRBV5-5|.
TGTGCCAGCAGCCCGGACAGTACCCTTGAAAAACTGTTTTTT
CASSPDSTLEKLFF
>TRBJ1-6|.|TRBV7-9|.
TGTGCCACCCGGGAACCCTCCTATAATTCACCCCTCCACTTT
CATREPSYNSPLHF
>TRBJ2-7|.|TRBV5-5|.
TGTGCCAGCAGCTTGTTGGGCAGTCCCTACGAGCAGTACTTC
CASSLLGSPYEQYF
>TRBJ2-2|.|TRBV28|TRBD1
TGTGCCAGCAGTTTCGGACAGGGAAACACCGGGGAGCTGTTTTTT
CASSFGQGNTGELFF
>TRBJ2-2|.|TRBV4-2|TRBD2
TGTGCCAGCAGCCAAGATGTAGCGGGGGCGGGCACCGGGGAGCTGTTTTTT
CASSQDVAGAGTGELFF
>TRBJ1-2|.|TRBV28|.
TGTGCCAGCAGTCCTTCCGTACTAGCTGGCTACACCTTC
CASSPSVLAGYTF
>TRBJ1-2|.|TRBV10-3|TRBD1
TGTGCCATCAGTATGACAGGGGGCGCGGATGGCTACACCTTC
CAISMTGGADGYTF
>TRBJ1-5|.|TRBV19|TRBD1
TGTGCCAGTAGTGTGGGACAGGGTGATCAGCCCCAGCATTTT
CASSVGQGDQPQHF
>TRBJ2-7|.|TRBV7-9|.
TGTGCCGTCTTTGGGGGCGCGGGCTCCTACGAGCAGTACTTC
CAVFGGAGSYEQYF
>TRBJ1-1|.|TRBV19|.
TGTGCTACGGGGGGGGCCTGGAACACTGAAGCTTTCTTT
CATGGAWNTEAFF